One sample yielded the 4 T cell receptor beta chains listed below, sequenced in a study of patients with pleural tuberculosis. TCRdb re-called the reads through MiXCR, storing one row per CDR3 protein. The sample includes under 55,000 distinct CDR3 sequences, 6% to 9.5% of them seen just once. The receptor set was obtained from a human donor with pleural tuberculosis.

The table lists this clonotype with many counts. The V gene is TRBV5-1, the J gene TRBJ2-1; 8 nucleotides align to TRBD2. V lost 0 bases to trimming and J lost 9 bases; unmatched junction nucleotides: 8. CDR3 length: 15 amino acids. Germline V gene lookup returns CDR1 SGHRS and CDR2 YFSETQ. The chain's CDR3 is CASSLEAGVRSEQFF. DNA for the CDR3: TGCGCCAGCAGCTTGGAAGCGGGAGTTAGGAGTGAGCAGTTCTTC.

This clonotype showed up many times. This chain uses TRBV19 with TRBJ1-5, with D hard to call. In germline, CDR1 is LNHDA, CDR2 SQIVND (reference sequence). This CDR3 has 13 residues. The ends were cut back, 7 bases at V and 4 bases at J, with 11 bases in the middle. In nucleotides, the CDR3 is TGTGCCAGTAAAAGAGGCCGGAATCAGCCCCAGCATTTT. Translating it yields CASKRGRNQPQHF.

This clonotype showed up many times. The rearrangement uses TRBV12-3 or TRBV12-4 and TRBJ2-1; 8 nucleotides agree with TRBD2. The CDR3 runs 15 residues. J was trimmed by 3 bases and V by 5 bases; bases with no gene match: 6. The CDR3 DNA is TGTGCCAGCAGTCTCGCGACTAGCGTCTACAATGAGCAGTTCTTC. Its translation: CASSLATSVYNEQFF.

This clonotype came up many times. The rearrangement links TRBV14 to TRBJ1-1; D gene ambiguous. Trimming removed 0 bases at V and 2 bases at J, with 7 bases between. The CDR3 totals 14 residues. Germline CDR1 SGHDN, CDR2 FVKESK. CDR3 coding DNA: TGTGCCAGCAGCCAAGAGGTCCCCAACACTGAAGCTTTCTTT. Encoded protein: CASSQEVPNTEAFF.